The clone carrying this T cell receptor beta chain turned up a few times. Its antigen is unidentified. These data originate in a study of T cells in Graves' hyperthyroidism and ophthalmopathy. Regarding the study as a whole: Median prediction lead before ophthalmopathy onset was 5.5 to 7 months with the model. Most thyroid clonotypes expanded above 0.001 appeared in blood too.

Trimming removed 3 bases from V and 6 bases from J; junction bases left unmatched: 9. Germline V gene sequence: CDR1 SEHNR, CDR2 FQNEAQ (reference sequence). There are 17 residues in the CDR3. RNA transcripts gave rise to amplified TCR beta CDR3 regions. Primed by the HTBI set, a first-round RT-PCR was run on the TCR CDR3. TCRdb called the multiplex PCR reads again in MiXCR, with one record for every CDR3 protein. This sample has about 590,000 distinct CDR3 sequences, with 15% to 18% found just once. The source material was blood. V is TRBV7-9 and J is TRBJ1-5, with 12 bases aligning to TRBD1. The sequence derives from a woman aged 25 to 45 with Graves' hyperthyroidism. The CDR3 coding sequence is TGTGCCAGCAGCTTTTCTTTGGGACAGGGGGCCGCTCAGCCCCAGCATTTT. Translated, it gives CASSFSLGQGAAQPQHF.